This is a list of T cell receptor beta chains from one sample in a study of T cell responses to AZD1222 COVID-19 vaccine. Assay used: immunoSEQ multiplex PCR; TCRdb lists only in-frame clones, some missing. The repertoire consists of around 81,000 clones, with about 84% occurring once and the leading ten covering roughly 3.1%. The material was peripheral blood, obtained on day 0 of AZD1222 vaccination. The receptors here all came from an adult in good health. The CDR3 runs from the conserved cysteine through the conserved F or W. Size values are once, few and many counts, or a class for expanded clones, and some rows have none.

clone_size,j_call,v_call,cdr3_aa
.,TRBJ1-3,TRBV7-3,CASSLTDYGNTIYF
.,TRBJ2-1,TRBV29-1,CSAKEGVEQFF
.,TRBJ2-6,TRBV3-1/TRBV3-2,CASSQDAVAAGANVLTF
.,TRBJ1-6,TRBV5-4,CASSYSSDSYNSPLHF
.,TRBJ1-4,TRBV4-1,CASSQELAGTNEKLFF
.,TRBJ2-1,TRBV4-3,CASSQDFGTSLGNEQFF
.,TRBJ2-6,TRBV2,CASSRDRVGSGANVLTF
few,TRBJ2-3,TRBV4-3,CASSRSTGSADTQYF
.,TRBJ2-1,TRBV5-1,CASIPGGVAVGEQFF
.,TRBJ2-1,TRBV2,CASSEIFRGEQFF
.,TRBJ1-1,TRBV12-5,CASALALNTEAFF
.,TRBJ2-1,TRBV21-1,CASSKTGSGNEQFF
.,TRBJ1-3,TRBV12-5,CASGAWASGNTIYF
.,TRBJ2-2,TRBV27,CASSFDGMASGGPNTGELFF
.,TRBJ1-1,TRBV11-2,CASSWSPWDTEAFF
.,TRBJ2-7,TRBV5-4,CASSLVGTIKSYEQYF
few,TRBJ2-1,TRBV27,CASGTQGNPYNEQFF
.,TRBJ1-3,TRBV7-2,CASKDTIGNTIYF
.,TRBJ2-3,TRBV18,CASSPRPAGSDTQYF
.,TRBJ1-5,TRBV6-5,CASSLDRNQNQPQHF
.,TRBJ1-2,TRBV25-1,CASSENAGYGYTF
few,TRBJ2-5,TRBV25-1,CASSENRGVRGNQETQYF
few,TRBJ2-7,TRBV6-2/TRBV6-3,CASSLHPYEQYF
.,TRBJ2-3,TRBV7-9,CASSSGSAGASLYTLF
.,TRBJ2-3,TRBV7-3,CASSPGGGSTDTQYF
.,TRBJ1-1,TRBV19,CASKLEDVRDSEAFF
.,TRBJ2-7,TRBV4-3,CASSQDLDGTYEQYF
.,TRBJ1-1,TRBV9,CASSDRGLHTEAFF
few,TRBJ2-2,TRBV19,CASSGTGDTGELFF
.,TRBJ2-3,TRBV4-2,CASSQEVRSADTQYF
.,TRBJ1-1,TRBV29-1,CSVVWGLNTEAFF
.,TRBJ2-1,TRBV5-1,CASSLSGGYNEQFF
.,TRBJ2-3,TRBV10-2,CASSEAGAKGDTQYF
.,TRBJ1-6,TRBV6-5,CASTSGHPYSPLHF
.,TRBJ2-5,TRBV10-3,CAISEGRGRIETQYF
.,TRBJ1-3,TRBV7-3,CASSPQGSGNTIYF
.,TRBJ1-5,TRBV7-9,CASSSQGQPQHF
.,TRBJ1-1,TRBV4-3,CASSQGRTATEAFF
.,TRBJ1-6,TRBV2,CASNVGQRNNSPLHF
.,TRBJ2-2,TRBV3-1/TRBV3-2,CASSIAGAVTGELFF
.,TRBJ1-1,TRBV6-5,CASSTQGGTGAEAFF
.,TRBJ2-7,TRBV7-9,CASSSPSGYEQYF
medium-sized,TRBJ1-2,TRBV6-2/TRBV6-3,CASSQDDKGTNYGYTF
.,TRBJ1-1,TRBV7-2,CASRRTGDEAFF
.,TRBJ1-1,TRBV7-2,CASSFFGRAQNTEAFF
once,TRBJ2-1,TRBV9,CASSARTSGYNEQFF
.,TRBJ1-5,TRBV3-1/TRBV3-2,CASSPTGVGYQPQHF
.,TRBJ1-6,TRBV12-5,CASGFRTEGSPLHF
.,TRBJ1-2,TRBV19,CASRDLNIYGYTF